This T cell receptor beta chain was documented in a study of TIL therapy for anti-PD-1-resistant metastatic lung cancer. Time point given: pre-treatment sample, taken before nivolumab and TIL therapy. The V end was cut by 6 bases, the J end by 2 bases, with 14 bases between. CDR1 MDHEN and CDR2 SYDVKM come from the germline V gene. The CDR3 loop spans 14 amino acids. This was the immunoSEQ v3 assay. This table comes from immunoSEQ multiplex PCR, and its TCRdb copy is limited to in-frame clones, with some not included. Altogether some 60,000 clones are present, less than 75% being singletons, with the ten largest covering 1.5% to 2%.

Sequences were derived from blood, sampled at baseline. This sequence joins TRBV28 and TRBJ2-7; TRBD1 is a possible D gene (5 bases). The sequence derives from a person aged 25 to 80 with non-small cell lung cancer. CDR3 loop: CASRRDKGTYEQYF. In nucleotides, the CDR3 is TGTGCCAGCAGACGTGACAAGGGGACCTACGAGCAGTACTTC.